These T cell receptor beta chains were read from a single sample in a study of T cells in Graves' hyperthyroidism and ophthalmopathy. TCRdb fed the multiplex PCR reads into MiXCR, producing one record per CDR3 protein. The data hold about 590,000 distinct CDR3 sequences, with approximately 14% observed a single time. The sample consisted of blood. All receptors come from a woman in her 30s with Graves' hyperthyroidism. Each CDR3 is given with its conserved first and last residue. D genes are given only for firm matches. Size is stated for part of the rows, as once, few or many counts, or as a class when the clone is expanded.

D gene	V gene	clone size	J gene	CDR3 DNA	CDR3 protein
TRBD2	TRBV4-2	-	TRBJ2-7	TGTGCCAGCAGCCAAGGGCGGAGCGGGAGCTACGAGCAGTACTTC	CASSQGRSGSYEQYF
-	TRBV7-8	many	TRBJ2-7	TGTGCCAGCAGCTTACCTACAGGCTTCTCCTACGAGCAGTACTTC	CASSLPTGFSYEQYF
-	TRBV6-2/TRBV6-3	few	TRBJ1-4	TGTGCCAGCAGTGGGACCGTATTTAATGAAAAACTGTTTTTT	CASSGTVFNEKLFF
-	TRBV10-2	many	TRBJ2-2	TGCGCCAGCTGGAGCACCGGGGAGCTGTTTTTT	CASWSTGELFF
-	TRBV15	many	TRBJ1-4	TGTGCCACCAGCAGAGTCACGGGGTTCGGTGAAAAACTGTTTTTT	CATSRVTGFGEKLFF
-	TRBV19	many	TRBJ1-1	TGTGCCAGTAGTATCACGACAGTCTCTTTGAACACTGAAGCTTTCTTT	CASSITTVSLNTEAFF
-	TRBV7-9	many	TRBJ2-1	TGTGCCAACGAACCTGGAGGCTACAATGAGCAGTTCTTC	CANEPGGYNEQFF
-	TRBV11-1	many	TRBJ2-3	TGTGCCAGCAGCTTGGTGGGCCTCACAGATACGCAGTATTTT	CASSLVGLTDTQYF
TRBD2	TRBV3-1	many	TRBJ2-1	TGTGCCAGCAGCCTGGGACTAGCGGGAGAGTTCTTC	CASSLGLAGEFF
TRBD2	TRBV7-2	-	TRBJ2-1	TGTGCCAGCAGCTCCAGCGGGATCAGAGATGAGCAGTTCTTC	CASSSSGIRDEQFF
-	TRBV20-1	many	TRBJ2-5	TGCAGTGCTCTCGGGACCGATCAAGAGACCCAGTACTTC	CSALGTDQETQYF
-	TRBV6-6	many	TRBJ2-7	TGTGCCAGCAGTTACCTAGGGCCGAGTTACGAGCAGTACTTC	CASSYLGPSYEQYF
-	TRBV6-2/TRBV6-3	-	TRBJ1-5	TGTGCCAGCAGACTACATGGGAATCAGCCCCAGCATTTT	CASRLHGNQPQHF
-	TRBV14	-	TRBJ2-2	TGTGCCAGCAGCCAAGATCCCCCGGGGTGGTATAGCACCGGGGAGCTGTTTTTT	CASSQDPPGWYSTGELFF
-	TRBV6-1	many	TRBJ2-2	TGTGCCGCTAAGAGGAGCGGTTACGGGGAGCTGTTTTTT	CAAKRSGYGELFF
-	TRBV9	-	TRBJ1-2	TGTGCCAGCAGCCTCGGAACAGGGTTCGGCTACACCTTC	CASSLGTGFGYTF
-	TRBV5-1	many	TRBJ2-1	TGCGCCAGCAGCTTGGGGGTTTGGCAGTTCTTC	CASSLGVWQFF
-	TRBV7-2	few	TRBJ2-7	TGTGCCAGCAGCTTATCACAGAACCCCTACGAGCAGTACTTC	CASSLSQNPYEQYF
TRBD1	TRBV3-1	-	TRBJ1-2	TGTGCCAGCAGCCGCGGGACAGGGGTTCGCTACACCTTC	CASSRGTGVRYTF
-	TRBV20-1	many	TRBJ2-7	TGCAGTGCTCCCCCACAGGGTAGCATGTACGAGCAGTACTTC	CSAPPQGSMYEQYF
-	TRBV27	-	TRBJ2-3	TGTGCCAGCAGTTTATCGGGTTATGGGATATTGCAGTATTTT	CASSLSGYGILQYF
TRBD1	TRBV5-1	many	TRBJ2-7	TGCGCCAGCAGCCGGGACAGGGGGCGAGACTACGAGCAGTACTTC	CASSRDRGRDYEQYF
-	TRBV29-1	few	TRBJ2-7	TGCAGCGTTGAACGACAGGCCGGGGTTAATGTAGAGCAGTACTTC	CSVERQAGVNVEQYF
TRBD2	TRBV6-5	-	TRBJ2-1	TGTGCCAGCAGTTACTCCGGACTAGCGGGAGACCATGAGCAGTTCTTC	CASSYSGLAGDHEQFF
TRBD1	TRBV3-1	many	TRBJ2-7	TGTGCCAGCAGCCCTACAGGGGTGAGCTCCTACGAGCAGTACTTC	CASSPTGVSSYEQYF
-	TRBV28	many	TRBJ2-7	TGTGCCAGCAGGGGTAGCGATTCCTACGAGCAGTACTTC	CASRGSDSYEQYF
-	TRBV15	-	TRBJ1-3	TGTGCCACCAGCAGAGGTGGGGCCGCTCAAACTGGAAACACCATATATTTT	CATSRGGAAQTGNTIYF
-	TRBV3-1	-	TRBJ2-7	TGTGCCAGCAGCCAAGAGGGGGCCAGCTCCTACGAGCAGTACTTC	CASSQEGASSYEQYF
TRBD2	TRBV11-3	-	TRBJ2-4	TGTGCCAGCAGCTTGGAAGCACTAGCGGGAGGGCATCAAAACATTCAGTACTTC	CASSLEALAGGHQNIQYF
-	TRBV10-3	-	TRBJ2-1	TGTGCCATCAGTGAGTCGGCCCTCGGCGGCTCCTACAATGAGCAGTTCTTC	CAISESALGGSYNEQFF
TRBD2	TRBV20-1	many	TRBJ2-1	TGCAGTGCTAGGACTAGCCTGGATGAGCAGTTCTTC	CSARTSLDEQFF
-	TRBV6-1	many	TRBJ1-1	TGTGCCAGCAGTGATTTAGGGGCCTTCACTGAAGCTTTCTTT	CASSDLGAFTEAFF
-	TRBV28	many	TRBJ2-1	TGTGCCAGCAGGTCACGTAGCGACCCTTACAATGAGCAGTTCTTC	CASRSRSDPYNEQFF
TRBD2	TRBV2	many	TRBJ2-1	TGTGCCAGCAGTGGCCTAGCGGAGTGGTCCTACAATGAGCAGTTCTTC	CASSGLAEWSYNEQFF
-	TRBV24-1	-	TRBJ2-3	TGTGCCACCAGTGGGGCAGTCACAGATACGCAGTATTTT	CATSGAVTDTQYF
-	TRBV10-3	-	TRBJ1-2	TGTGCCATCAAAAGTAACTATGGCTACACCTTC	CAIKSNYGYTF
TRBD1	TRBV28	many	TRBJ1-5	TGTGCCAGCAGGTGGGGACAGGACCTGGGTCAGCCCCAGCATTTT	CASRWGQDLGQPQHF
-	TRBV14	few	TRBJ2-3	TGTGCCAGTTCCGACAGCTTAGGATACCGTGTCGGTAGCAGCACAGATACGCAGTATTTT	CASSDSLGYRVGSSTDTQYF
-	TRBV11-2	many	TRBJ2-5	TGTGCCAGCAGCAATACAGGGAGCGTCCAAGAGACCCAGTACTTC	CASSNTGSVQETQYF
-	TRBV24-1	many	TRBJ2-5	TGTGCCACCAGTGAGCGGGACTTTGCTCGACGGTACTTC	CATSERDFARRYF
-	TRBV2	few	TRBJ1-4	TGTGCCAGCAGCCCCCCTCGTAGGCAGGGTAATGAAAAACTGTTTTTT	CASSPPRRQGNEKLFF
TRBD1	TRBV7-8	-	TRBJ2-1	TGTGCCAGCAGCCCGACAGGACAGGCCCGGAATGAGCAGTTCTTC	CASSPTGQARNEQFF
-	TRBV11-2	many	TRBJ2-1	TGTGCCAGCAGCCTCGGTTGGGCGGGGAAAGGAGGGGAATACAATGAGCAGTTCTTC	CASSLGWAGKGGEYNEQFF
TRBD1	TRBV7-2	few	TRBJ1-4	TGTGCCAGCAGCCAGGGGACAGGTTGGAAACTGTTTTTT	CASSQGTGWKLFF
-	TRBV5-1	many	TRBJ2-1	TGCGCCAGCAGCCCGTCTTTAGCGAGCTCCTACAATGAGCAGTTCTTC	CASSPSLASSYNEQFF
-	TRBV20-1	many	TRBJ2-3	TGCAGTGCCGCCCGGCAGGGTAGTTCAGATACGCAGTATTTT	CSAARQGSSDTQYF